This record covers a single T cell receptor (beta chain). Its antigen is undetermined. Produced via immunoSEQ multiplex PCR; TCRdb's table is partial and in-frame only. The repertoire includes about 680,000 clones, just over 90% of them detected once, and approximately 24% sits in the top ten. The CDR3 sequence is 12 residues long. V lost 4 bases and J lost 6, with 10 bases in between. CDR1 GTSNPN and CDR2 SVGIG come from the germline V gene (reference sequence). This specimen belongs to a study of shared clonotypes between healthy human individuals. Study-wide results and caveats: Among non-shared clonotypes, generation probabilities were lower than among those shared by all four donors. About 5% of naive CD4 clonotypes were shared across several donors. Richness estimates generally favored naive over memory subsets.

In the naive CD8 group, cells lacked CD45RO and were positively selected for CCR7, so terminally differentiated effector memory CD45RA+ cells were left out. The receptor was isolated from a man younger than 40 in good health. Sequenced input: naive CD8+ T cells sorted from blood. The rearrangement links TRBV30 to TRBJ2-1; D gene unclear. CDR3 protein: CAWIASANEQFF. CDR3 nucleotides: TGTGCCTGGATAGCCTCTGCCAATGAGCAGTTCTTC.